These T cell receptor beta chains were read from a single sample in a study of cytomegalovirus exposure and HLA in healthy donors. Sequencing was performed with immunoSEQ multiplex PCR; in TCRdb, only in-frame clones are kept and a portion is missing. The sample has 80,000 to 100,000 clones; 74% are singletons. The material sequenced was PBMCs. Receptor source: a man aged 30 to 45 in good health and CMV-seropositive. The CDR3 runs from the conserved cysteine through the conserved F or W. A D gene is named only where the DNA matches it firmly. Clone size is given for some rows only: seen once, a few or many times, or a class if the clone is expanded.

clone size	V gene	D gene	J gene	CDR3 DNA	CDR3 protein
NA	TRBV11-3	NA	TRBJ2-3	TGTGCCAGCAGCTTAGGCGGGGCAGATACGCAGTATTTT	CASSLGGADTQYF
NA	TRBV11-3	NA	TRBJ2-2	TGTGCCAGCAGCTCGCTAGGGGTTGGGAACACCGGGGAGCTGTTTTTT	CASSSLGVGNTGELFF
NA	TRBV19	NA	TRBJ2-2	TGTGCCAGTAGTATCCTTCCGAGACAGCTCCCCGGGGAGCTGTTTTTT	CASSILPRQLPGELFF
few	TRBV5-1	TRBD1	TRBJ2-7	TGCGCCAGCAACGACAACAGGGGCTACGAGCAGTACTTC	CASNDNRGYEQYF
NA	TRBV9	TRBD2	TRBJ2-1	TGTGCCAGCAGCTTCCGGACTAGCGGGGGGCCCCTGGCCTACAATGAGCAGTTCTTC	CASSFRTSGGPLAYNEQFF
NA	TRBV2	NA	TRBJ1-2	TGTGCCAGCAGTGTTTCGGACAGCTATGGCTACACCTTC	CASSVSDSYGYTF
NA	TRBV5-6	NA	TRBJ2-5	TGTGCCAGCAGCTTGGCCATGAGAGGGTTCGAGTTCCAAGAGACCCAGTACTTC	CASSLAMRGFEFQETQYF
few	TRBV6-5	NA	TRBJ2-7	TGTGCCAGCAGTTACTCGAGCTACGAGCAGTACTTC	CASSYSSYEQYF
NA	TRBV5-6	TRBD2	TRBJ2-3	TGTGCCAGCAGCTTATGGGGTAGCGGGGTCACAGATACGCAGTATTTT	CASSLWGSGVTDTQYF
NA	TRBV28	NA	TRBJ2-7	TGTGCCTCCCTCTCTCGGGGGAAGCTGACGAGGGAAACCTACGAGCAGTACTTC	CASLSRGKLTRETYEQYF
NA	TRBV6-5	NA	TRBJ2-7	TGTGCCAGCAGTTACTCCCCTTACGAGCAGTACTTC	CASSYSPYEQYF
NA	TRBV9	TRBD1	TRBJ2-7	TGTGCCAGCAGCCAGGGTCCCTCCCAGGGGGCGAGCTACGAGCAGTACTTC	CASSQGPSQGASYEQYF
NA	TRBV7-9	TRBD2	TRBJ2-3	TGTGCCAGCAGTTTTAGCGGGGACACAGATACGCAGTATTTT	CASSFSGDTDTQYF
NA	TRBV28	NA	TRBJ2-7	TGTGCCAGCGGACAGTACTACGAGCAGTACTTC	CASGQYYEQYF
NA	TRBV7-7	TRBD2	TRBJ2-5	TGTGCCAGCAGCTTAGGAGGACTAGCGGGAGTTGGAGGAGAGACCCAGTACTTC	CASSLGGLAGVGGETQYF
NA	TRBV4-2	TRBD1	TRBJ2-5	TGTGCCAGCAGCCAAGAACAGGGGCAAGGAGAGACCCAGTACTTC	CASSQEQGQGETQYF
once	TRBV11-2	NA	TRBJ2-2	TGTGCCAGCAGCTTGAACAGGGAAGGCGGGGAGCTGTTTTTT	CASSLNREGGELFF
NA	TRBV5-1	NA	TRBJ2-7	TGCGCCAGCAGCTTGGCCTGGGCCGGATCCTACGAGCAGTACTTC	CASSLAWAGSYEQYF
NA	TRBV5-6	NA	TRBJ1-3	TGTGCCAGCAGCCCCCAGGCTTTCTCTGGAAACACCATATATTTT	CASSPQAFSGNTIYF
NA	TRBV18	TRBD1	TRBJ2-1	TGTGCCAGCTCAGCGACGGGACAGGAATACTACAATGAGCAGTTCTTC	CASSATGQEYYNEQFF
NA	TRBV19	NA	TRBJ1-1	TGTGCCAGTAGTATAGGTGGGGGCCTCTACACTGAAGCTTTCTTT	CASSIGGGLYTEAFF
NA	TRBV29-1	TRBD1	TRBJ1-2	TGCAGCGTTGAGCCGTACGACAGGGGCCCTGGCTACACCTTC	CSVEPYDRGPGYTF
NA	TRBV27	NA	TRBJ1-2	TGTGCCAGCAGTTTATCGAATCAGGGTAGGATTGATGGCTACACCTTC	CASSLSNQGRIDGYTF
NA	TRBV6-5	NA	TRBJ1-4	TGTGCCAGCTGGGGTATGGGGGCGTCGAATGAAAAACTGTTTTTT	CASWGMGASNEKLFF
few	TRBV7-9	NA	TRBJ1-5	TGTGCCAGCAGCCGAGAAACTCAGCCCCAGCATTTT	CASSRETQPQHF
NA	TRBV7-2	NA	TRBJ2-7	TGTGCCAGCAGCTTAGGGAGGGCCTCCTACGAGCAGTACTTC	CASSLGRASYEQYF
NA	TRBV7-9	TRBD1	TRBJ1-5	TGTGCCAGCAGCTTAACAGGGGGGACAGGGGGCGATCAGCCCCAGCATTTT	CASSLTGGTGGDQPQHF
NA	TRBV20-1	NA	TRBJ2-3	TGCAGTGCTAAGCGCACAGATACGCAGTATTTT	CSAKRTDTQYF
NA	TRBV2	TRBD1	TRBJ1-4	TGTGCCAGTATCCGACAGGGGGGATTTAATGAAAAACTGTTTTTT	CASIRQGGFNEKLFF
NA	TRBV9	NA	TRBJ1-3	TGTGCCAGCAACTCTCCGGCTGGAAACACCATATATTTT	CASNSPAGNTIYF
NA	TRBV30	NA	TRBJ1-2	TGTGCCTGGACGAGGACAGTCGCTAACTATGGCTACACCTTC	CAWTRTVANYGYTF
few	TRBV4-1	TRBD1	TRBJ2-3	TGCGCCAGCAGCCACATCGGACAGGGGTTGGCAGATACGCAGTATTTT	CASSHIGQGLADTQYF
NA	TRBV30	TRBD1	TRBJ1-5	TGTGCCTGGAGTGTACGGGACAGATATCAGCCCCAGCATTTT	CAWSVRDRYQPQHF
NA	TRBV7-7	TRBD1	TRBJ1-2	TGTGCTAGCAGCTTAGAGAGACAGGGTGGTTGGGGGTACTATGGCTACACCTTC	CASSLERQGGWGYYGYTF
few	TRBV5-1	TRBD1	TRBJ1-4	TGCGCCAGCAGTTGGCAGGGGGCTTCAACTAATGAAAAACTGTTTTTT	CASSWQGASTNEKLFF
NA	TRBV7-6	TRBD2	TRBJ2-7	TGTGCCAGCAGCTCTGGGACTACGCACTCCTCCTACGAGCAGTACTTC	CASSSGTTHSSYEQYF
NA	TRBV5-6	NA	TRBJ1-4	TGTGCCAGCAGCAGCCAGGCCACTAGGAATAGTGAAAAACTGTTTTTT	CASSSQATRNSEKLFF
NA	TRBV9	NA	TRBJ1-3	TGTGCCAGCAGCGTAGGCGGCGCTTGGGGAAACACCATATATTTT	CASSVGGAWGNTIYF
NA	TRBV5-6	TRBD1	TRBJ1-4	TGTGCCAGCAGCGACGGGACAGAGGAAAAACTGTTTTTT	CASSDGTEEKLFF
NA	TRBV7-2	TRBD2	TRBJ2-7	TGTGCCAGCAGCTTAGTGCGGGAGGGCCGACACGAGCAGTACTTC	CASSLVREGRHEQYF
NA	TRBV4-2	NA	TRBJ1-5	TGTGCCAGCAGCCAAGATAAGAGACAGCGCAATCAGCCCCAGCATTTT	CASSQDKRQRNQPQHF